This T cell receptor (beta chain) was identified during a study of identical twins. The germline V and J ends were trimmed by 10 bases and 4 bases, with 16 bases remaining between them. The CDR3 extends over 14 amino acids. Template switching introduced a universal primer site, and the cDNA bore unique molecular identifiers. Each CDR3 protein is one row after TCRdb ran MiXCR on the 5' RACE reads. The sample consists of under 800,000 distinct CDR3 sequences, around 21% of them appearing once. The same specimen was also included in a second study, on T cells expressing NK-cell markers.

The sequence was collected from a woman in her late teens or twenties in good health. The chain couples TRBV12-3 or TRBV12-4 to TRBJ2-2; D might be TRBD2 (5 bases). Sequencing was done on a sample of PBMCs. CDR3 protein: CAITRATITGELFF. The CDR3 region has the DNA TGTGCCATCACTAGAGCGACAATCACCGGGGAGCTGTTTTTT.